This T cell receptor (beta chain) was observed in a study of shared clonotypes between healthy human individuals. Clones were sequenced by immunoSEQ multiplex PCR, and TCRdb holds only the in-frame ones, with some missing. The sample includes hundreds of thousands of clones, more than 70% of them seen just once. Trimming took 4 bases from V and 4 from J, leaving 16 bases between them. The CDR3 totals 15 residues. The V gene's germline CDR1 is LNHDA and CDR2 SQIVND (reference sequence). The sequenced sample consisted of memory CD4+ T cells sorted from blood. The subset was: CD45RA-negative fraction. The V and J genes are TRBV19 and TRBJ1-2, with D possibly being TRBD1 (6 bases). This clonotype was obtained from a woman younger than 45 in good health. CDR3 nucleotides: TGTGCCAGTAGTAAAGGGGGAGCGTCTAGCTATGGCTACACCTTC. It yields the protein CASSKGGASSYGYTF.